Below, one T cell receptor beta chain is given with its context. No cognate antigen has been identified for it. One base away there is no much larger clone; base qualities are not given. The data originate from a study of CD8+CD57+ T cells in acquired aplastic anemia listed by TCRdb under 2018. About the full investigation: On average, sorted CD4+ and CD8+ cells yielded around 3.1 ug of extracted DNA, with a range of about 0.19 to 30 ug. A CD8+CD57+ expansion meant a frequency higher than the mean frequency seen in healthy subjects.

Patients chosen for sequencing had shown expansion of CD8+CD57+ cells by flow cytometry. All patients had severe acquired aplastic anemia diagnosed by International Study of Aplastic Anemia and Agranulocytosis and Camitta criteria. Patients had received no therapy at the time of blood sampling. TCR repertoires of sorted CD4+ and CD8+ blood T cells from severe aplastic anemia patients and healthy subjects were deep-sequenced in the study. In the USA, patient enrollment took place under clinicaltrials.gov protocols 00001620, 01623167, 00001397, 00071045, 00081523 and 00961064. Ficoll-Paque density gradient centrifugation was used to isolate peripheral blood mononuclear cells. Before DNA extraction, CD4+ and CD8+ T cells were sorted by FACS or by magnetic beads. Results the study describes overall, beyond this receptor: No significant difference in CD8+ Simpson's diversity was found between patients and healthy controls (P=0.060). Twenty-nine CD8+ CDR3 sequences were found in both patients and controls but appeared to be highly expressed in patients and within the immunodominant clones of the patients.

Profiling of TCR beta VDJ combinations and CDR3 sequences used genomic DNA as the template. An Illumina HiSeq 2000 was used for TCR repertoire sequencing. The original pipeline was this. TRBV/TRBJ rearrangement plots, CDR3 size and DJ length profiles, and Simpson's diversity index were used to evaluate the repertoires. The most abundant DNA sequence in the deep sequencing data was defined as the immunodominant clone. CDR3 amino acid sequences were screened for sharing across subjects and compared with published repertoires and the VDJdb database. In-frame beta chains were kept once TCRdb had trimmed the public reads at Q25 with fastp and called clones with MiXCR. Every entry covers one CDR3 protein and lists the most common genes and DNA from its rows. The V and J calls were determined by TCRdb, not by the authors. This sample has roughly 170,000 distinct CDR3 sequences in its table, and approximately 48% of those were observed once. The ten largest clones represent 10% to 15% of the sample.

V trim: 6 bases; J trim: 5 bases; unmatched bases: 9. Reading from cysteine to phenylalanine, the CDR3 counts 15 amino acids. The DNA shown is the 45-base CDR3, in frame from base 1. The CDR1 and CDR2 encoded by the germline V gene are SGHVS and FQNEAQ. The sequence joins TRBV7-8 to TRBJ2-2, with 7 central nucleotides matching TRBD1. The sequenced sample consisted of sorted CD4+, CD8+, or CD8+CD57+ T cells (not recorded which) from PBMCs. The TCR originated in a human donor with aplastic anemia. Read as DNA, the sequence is TGTGCCAGCAGGATTAACAGGGGCGGTACCGGGGAGCTGTTTTTT. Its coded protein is CASRINRGGTGELFF. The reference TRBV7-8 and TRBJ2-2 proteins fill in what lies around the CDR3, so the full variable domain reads GAGVSQSPRYKVAKRGQDVALRCDPISGHVSLFWYQQALGQGPEFLTYFQNEAQLDKSGLPSDRFFAERPEGSVSTLKIQRTQQEDSAVYLCASRINRGGTGELFFGEGSRLTVL.